This TCR beta chain was recovered during a study of blood T cell repertoires in COVID-19 (TCRdb year 2020). Some background on the complete study: Samples from collaborators originated in the United States, Italy and Spain and spanned both the acute and convalescent phases of COVID-19. The material from the prospective study consisted of cDNA or gDNA derived from T cells, B-cell-depleted T cells, or PBMCs. The dataset comprised deeply sampled blood TCRbeta repertoires from subjects exposed to, actively infected with, or recovered from COVID-19. The repertoires were released in a freely available public database intended as a resource for research on the immune response to SARS-CoV-2. Samples were obtained from the ongoing ImmuneRACE study (first 160 participants) and from 1,200 or so subjects provided by 6 global collaborators. The sample metadata nearly always contained a de-identified subject ID, COVID-19 status, age in years and sex. Where available, HLA class I and class II types were taken from metadata supplied by the sample provider and were not determined by assay-based typing. What the study reported, not specific to this receptor: Clinical and demographic metadata were provided uncurated, with the amount varying by source and participant.

TCRbeta CDR3 regions were amplified from genomic DNA using the immunoSEQ Assay, a bias-controlled multiplex PCR. The paper's processing steps were these. The number of nucleated cells in each sample was estimated from the amplification of reference gene primers within the assay. To quantify the absolute abundance of each unique TCRbeta CDR3 rearrangement, sequence reads were collapsed and filtered. For each sample, productive Simpson clonality was calculated as the square root of Simpson's diversity index across productive rearrangements. The table was pulled from immuneACCESS by TCRdb, which kept in-frame rearrangements only. Such tables lose some clones; where checked, under half of the loss comes from unresolved V genes, and the rest has no known cause. V and J calls plus clone size are reproduced from that table; the DNA served to infer D and trimming. For this sample the table gives fewer than 95,000 clones, of which 72% were detected only once. The top ten clonotypes cover under 15% of the sample.

A few counts support this clone. The antigen this receptor binds is unknown. No per-base quality is available; no much larger clone lies one base away. Trimming at the junction amounts to 4 bases on V and 1 base on J, and the germline ends lie 7 bases apart. From the cysteine through the phenylalanine, the CDR3 covers 13 amino acids. Only CDR3 DNA remains: 39 bases, in frame from the first base. The CDR1 and CDR2 encoded by the germline V gene are SGHTA and FQGNSA. Collaborating institutions collected whole blood in K2EDTA tubes following their own protocols. Collaborator samples were shipped for TCRbeta analysis as frozen whole blood, isolated PBMCs, or DNA extracted from either sample type.

Sequenced: peripheral blood. The receptor chain draws on TRBV7-2 and TRBJ1-1, and possibly TRBD1, on 6 matching bases. This TCR came from a woman of 80 years or more with acute or convalescent COVID-19. The CDR3 sequence is CASSSDRNTEAFF. The nucleotide sequence is TGTGCCAGCAGCTCGGACAGGAACACTGAAGCTTTCTTT.